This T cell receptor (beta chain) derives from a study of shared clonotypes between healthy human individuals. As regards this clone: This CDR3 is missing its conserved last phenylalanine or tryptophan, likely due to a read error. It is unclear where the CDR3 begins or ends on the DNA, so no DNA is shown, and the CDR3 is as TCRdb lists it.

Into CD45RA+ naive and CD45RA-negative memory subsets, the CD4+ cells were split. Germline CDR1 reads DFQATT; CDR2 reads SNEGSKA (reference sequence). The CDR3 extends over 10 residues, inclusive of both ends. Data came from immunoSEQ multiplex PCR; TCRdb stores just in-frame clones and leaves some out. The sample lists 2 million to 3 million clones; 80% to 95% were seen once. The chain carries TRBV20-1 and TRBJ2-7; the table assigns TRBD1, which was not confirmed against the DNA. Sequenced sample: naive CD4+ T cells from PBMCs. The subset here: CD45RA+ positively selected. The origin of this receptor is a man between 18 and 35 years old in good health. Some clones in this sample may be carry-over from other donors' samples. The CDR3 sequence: CSADVGGLVL.